This TCR beta chain was recovered during a study of T cells in Graves' hyperthyroidism and ophthalmopathy. Patients aged 18 to 65 had newly diagnosed hyperthyroidism of under 2 months' duration. From RNA transcripts, TCR beta CDR3 regions were amplified. A set of HTBI primers served as the primers for a first-round RT-PCR of the TCR CDR3. TCRdb ran MiXCR on the multiplex PCR reads and lists one entry per CDR3 protein. The data contain some 690,000 distinct CDR3 sequences, 17% of them seen just once; the ten biggest clones take up roughly a sixth. The germline V and J ends were trimmed by 1 base and 6 bases, with 7 bases remaining between them. The CDR3 consists of 13 residues. The germline CDR1 and CDR2 sequences are DFQATT and SNEGSKA (reference sequence). This clonotype was seen at least ten times.

Material: blood. The J gene is TRBJ1-6, the V gene TRBV20-1; D not certain. This clonotype originated in a man aged 50 or older with Graves' hyperthyroidism. As DNA, the CDR3 is TGCAGTGCTAGAGTACAGACTAATTCACCCCTCCACTTT. It yields the protein CSARVQTNSPLHF.